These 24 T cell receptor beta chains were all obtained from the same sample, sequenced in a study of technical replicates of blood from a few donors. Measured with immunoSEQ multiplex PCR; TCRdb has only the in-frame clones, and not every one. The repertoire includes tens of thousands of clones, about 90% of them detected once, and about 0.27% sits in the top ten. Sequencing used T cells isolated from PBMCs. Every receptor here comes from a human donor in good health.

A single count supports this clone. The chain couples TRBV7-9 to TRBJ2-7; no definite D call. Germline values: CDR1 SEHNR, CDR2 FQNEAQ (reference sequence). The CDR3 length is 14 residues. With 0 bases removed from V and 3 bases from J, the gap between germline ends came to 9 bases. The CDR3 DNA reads TGTGCCAGCAGCTTAGCGGCCAGTCGCTACGAGCAGTACTTC. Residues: CASSLAASRYEQYF.

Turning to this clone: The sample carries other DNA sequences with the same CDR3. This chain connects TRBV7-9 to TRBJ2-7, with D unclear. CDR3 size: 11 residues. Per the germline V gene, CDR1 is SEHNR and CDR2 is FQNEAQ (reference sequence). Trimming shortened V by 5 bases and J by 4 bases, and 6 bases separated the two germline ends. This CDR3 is CASSVSYEQYF. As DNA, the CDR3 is TGTGCCAGCAGCGTATCTTACGAGCAGTACTTC.

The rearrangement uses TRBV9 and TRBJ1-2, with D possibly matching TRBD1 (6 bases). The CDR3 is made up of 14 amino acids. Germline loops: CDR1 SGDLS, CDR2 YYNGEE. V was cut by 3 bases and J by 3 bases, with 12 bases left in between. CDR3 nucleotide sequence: TGTGCCAGCAGCGCCGTACCAGGGGACTATGGCTACACCTTC. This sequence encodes CASSAVPGDYGYTF.

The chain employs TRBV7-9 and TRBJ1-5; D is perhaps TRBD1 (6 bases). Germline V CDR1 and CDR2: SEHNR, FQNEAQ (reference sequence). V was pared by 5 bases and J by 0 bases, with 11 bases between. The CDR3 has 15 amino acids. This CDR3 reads CASSVDSYSNQPQHF. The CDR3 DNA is TGTGCCAGCAGCGTGGACAGCTATAGCAATCAGCCCCAGCATTTT.

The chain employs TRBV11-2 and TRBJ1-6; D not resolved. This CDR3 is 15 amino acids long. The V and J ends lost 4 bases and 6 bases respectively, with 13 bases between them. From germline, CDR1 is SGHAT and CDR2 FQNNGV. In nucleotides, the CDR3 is TGTGCCAGCAGCTCCCCGAGGTCTGGTAATTCACCCCTCCACTTT. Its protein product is CASSSPRSGNSPLHF.

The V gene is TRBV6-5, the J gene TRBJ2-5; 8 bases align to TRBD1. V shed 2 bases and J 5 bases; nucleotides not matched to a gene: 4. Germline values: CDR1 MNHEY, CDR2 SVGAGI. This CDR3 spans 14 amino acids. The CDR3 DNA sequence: TGTGCCAGCAGTTACGGACAGGGCCGGGAGACCCAGTACTTC. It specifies CASSYGQGRETQYF.

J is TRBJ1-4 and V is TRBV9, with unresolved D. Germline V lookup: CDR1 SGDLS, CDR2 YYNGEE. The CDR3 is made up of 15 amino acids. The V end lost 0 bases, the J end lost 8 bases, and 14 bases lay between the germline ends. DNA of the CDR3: TGTGCCAGCAGCGTAGAAGGAGGAGGTTACGAAAAACTGTTTTTT. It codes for CASSVEGGGYEKLFF.

CDR3 sequence: CASSEEVIGTGNYGYTF. The DNA for the CDR3 is TGTGCCAGCAGTGAAGAGGTTATTGGGACAGGGAACTATGGCTACACCTTC. The chain uses TRBV2 and TRBJ1-2; 9 positions match TRBD1. CDR1 is SNHLY, CDR2 FYNNEI, per germline. Trimming took 1 base from V and 2 from J; bases not matched to a gene: 8. The CDR3 runs to 17 residues. The full variable domain, its missing parts supplied by reference TRBV2 and TRBJ1-2, is EPEVTQTPSHQVTQMGQEVILRCVPISNHLYFYWYRQILGQKVEFLVSFYNNEISEKSEIFDDQFSVERPDGSNFTLKIRSTKLEDSAMYFCASSEEVIGTGNYGYTFGSGTRLTVV.

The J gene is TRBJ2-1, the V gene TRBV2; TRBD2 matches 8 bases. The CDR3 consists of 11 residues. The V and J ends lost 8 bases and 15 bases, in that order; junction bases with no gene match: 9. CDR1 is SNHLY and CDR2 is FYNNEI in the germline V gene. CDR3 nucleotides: TGTGCCAGCTCCGGGAGGGATTTCGGGTTCTTC. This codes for CASSGRDFGFF.

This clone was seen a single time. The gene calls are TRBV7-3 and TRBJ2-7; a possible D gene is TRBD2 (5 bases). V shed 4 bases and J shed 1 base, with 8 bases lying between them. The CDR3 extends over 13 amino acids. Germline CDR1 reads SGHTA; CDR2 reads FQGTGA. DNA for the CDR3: TGTGCCAGCAGCTCCGACTATTCCTACGAGCAGTACTTC. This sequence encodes CASSSDYSYEQYF.

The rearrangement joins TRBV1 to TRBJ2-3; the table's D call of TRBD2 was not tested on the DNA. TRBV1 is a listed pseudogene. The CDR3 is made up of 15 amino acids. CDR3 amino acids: CTSSLAGDRKDTQYF. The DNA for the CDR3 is TGCACCAGCAGCCTAGCGGGAGATCGGAAAGATACGCAGTATTTT.

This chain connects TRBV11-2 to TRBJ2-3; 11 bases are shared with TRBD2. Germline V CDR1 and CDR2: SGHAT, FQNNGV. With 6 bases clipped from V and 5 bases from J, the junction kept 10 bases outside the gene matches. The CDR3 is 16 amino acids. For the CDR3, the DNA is TGTGCCAGCAGTGGAATAGCGGGGGGGCCCGGAGATACGCAGTATTTT. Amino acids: CASSGIAGGPGDTQYF.

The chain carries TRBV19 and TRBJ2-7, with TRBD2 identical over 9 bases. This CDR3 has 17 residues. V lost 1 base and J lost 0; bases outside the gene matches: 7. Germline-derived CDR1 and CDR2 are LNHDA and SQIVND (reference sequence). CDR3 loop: CASSIGAAGGASYEQYF. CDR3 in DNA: TGTGCCAGTAGTATAGGGGCTGCGGGAGGGGCCTCCTACGAGCAGTACTTC.

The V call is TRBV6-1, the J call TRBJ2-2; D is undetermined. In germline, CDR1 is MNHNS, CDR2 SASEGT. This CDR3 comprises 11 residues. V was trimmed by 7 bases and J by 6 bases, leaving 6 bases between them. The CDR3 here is CASTVAGELFF. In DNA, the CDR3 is TGTGCCAGCACTGTTGCCGGGGAGCTGTTTTTT.

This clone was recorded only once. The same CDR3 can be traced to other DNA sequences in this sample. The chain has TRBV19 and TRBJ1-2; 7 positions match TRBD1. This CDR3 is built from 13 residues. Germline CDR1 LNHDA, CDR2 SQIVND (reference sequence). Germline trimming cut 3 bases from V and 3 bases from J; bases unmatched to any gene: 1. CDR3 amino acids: CASSITGDYGYTF. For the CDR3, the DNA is TGTGCCAGTAGTATTACAGGGGACTATGGCTACACCTTC.

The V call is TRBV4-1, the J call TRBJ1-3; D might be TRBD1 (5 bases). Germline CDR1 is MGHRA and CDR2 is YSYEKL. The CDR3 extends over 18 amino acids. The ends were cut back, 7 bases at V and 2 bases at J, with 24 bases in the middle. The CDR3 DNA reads TGCGCCAGCACCGAGAGTGGCACAGGAGTGGGGCCTGGAAACACCATATATTTT. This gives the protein CASTESGTGVGPGNTIYF.

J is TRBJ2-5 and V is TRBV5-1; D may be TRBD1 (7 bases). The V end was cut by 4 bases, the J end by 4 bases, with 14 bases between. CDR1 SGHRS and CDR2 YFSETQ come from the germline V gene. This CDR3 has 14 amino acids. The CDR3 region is CASSPGQEGETQYF. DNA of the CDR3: TGCGCCAGCAGCCCTGGACAGGAGGGAGAGACCCAGTACTTC.

For the CDR3, the DNA is TGTGCCACCAGCCAGGGCCAAGAGACCCAGTACTTC. Protein: CATSQGQETQYF. The V gene is TRBV15, the J gene TRBJ2-5; D may be TRBD1 (5 bases). The V and J ends lost 5 bases and 1 base respectively, with 5 bases between them. The CDR3 totals 12 residues. CDR1 is LNHNV, CDR2 YYDKDF, per germline (reference sequence). Combining the CDR3 with reference TRBV15 and TRBJ2-5 gives the whole variable domain DAMVIQNPRYQVTQFGKPVTLSCSQTLNHNVMYWYQQKSSQAPKLLFHYYDKDFNNEADTPDNFQSRRPNTSFCFLDIRSPGLGDTAMYLCATSQGQETQYFGPGTRLLVL.

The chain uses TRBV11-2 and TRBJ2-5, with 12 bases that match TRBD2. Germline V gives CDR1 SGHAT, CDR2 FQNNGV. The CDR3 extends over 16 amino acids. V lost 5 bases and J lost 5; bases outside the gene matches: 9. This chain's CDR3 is CASSLQTSGGSETQYF. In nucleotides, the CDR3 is TGTGCCAGCAGCCTACAAACTAGCGGGGGGAGTGAGACCCAGTACTTC. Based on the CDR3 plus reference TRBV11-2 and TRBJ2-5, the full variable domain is EAGVAQSPRYKIIEKRQSVAFWCNPISGHATLYWYQQILGQGPKLLIQFQNNGVVDDSQLPKDRFSAERLKGVDSTLKIQPAKLEDSAVYLCASSLQTSGGSETQYFGPGTRLLVL.

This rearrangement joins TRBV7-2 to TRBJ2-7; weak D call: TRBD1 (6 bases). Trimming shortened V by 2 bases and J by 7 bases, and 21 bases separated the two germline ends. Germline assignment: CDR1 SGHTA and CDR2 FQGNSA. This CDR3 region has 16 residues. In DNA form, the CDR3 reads TGTGCCAGCAGCTTAACGCCTCATACAGGGAGTTTGGAGCAGTACTTC. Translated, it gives CASSLTPHTGSLEQYF.

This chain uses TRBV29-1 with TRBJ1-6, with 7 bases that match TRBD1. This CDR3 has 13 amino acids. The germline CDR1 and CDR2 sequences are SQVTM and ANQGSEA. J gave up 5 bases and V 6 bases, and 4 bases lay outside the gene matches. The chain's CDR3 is CSVGQANNSPLHF. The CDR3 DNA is TGCAGCGTCGGACAGGCGAATAATTCACCCCTCCACTTT. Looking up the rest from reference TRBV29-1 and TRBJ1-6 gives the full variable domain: SAVISQKPSRDICQRGTSLTIQCQVDSQVTMMFWYRQQPGQSLTLIATANQGSEATYESGFVIDKFPISRPNLTFSTLTVSNMSPEDSSIYLCSVGQANNSPLHFGNGTRLTVT.

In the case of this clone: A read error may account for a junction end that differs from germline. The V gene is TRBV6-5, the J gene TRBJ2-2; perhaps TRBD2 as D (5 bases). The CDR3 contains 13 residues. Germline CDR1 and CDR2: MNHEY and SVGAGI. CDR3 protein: CASLATNTGELLF. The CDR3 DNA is TGTGCCAGCTTGGCTACGAACACCGGGGAGCTGCTTTTT.

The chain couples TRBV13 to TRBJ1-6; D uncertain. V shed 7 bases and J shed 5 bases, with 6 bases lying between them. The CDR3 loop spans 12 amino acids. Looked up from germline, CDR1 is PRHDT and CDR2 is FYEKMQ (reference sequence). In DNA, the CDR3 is TGTGCCAGCACGGCGGATAATTCACCCCTCCACTTT. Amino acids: CASTADNSPLHF. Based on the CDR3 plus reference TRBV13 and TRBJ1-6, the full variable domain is AAGVIQSPRHLIKEKRETATLKCYPIPRHDTVYWYQQGPGQDPQFLISFYEKMQSDKGSIPDRFSAQQFSDYHSELNMSSLELGDSALYFCASTADNSPLHFGNGTRLTVT.

Here the CDR3 DNA reads TGCGCCAGCAGCCAAGACCGGGGTGGAGAAGCTTTCTTT. Translation: CASSQDRGGEAFF. The chain has TRBV4-1 and TRBJ1-1; D is undetermined. Per germline, CDR1 MGHRA and CDR2 YSYEKL. Trimming took 0 bases from V and 8 from J, leaving 10 bases between them. The CDR3 has 13 amino acids.